Below, one T cell receptor (beta chain) is given with its context. The antigen is undetermined. Assay used: immunoSEQ multiplex PCR; TCRdb lists only in-frame clones, some missing. The sample has about 28,000 clones, just under 85% seen once. This sample stems from a study of graft-versus-host responses after intestinal transplantation. General study findings and limits: Subjects displaying graft-donor T cell macrochimerism possessed elevated graft-versus-host to host-versus-graft clonal ratios inside allografts.

The origin of this receptor is a human donor who received an intestinal transplant. The input for sequencing was unstimulated CD8+ T cells sorted from spleen or lymph node cells, taken before intestinal transplant.

CDR3 DNA sequence: TGTGCCAGCAGTTACTTTAGCGGGACAGATACGCAGTATTTT. This translates into CASSYFSGTDTQYF. The chain combines TRBV6-5 with TRBJ2-3; 7 nucleotides line up with TRBD2. CDR1 MNHEY and CDR2 SVGAGI come from the germline V gene. V trimming: 1 base; J trimming: 3 bases; junction bases outside the gene matches: 1. The CDR3 spans 14 residues.